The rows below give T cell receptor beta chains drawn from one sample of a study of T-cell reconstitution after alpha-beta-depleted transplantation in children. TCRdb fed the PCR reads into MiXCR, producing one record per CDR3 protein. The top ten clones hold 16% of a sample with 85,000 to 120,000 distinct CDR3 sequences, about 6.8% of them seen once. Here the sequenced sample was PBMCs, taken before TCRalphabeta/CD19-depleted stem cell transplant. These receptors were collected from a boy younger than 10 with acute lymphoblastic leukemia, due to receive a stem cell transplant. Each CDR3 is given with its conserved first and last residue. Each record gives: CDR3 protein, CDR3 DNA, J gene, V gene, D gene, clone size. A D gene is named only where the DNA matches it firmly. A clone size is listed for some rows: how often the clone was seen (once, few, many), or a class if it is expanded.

CASGLAGGHYNEQFF | TGTGCTAGTGGTTTGGCCGGCGGACACTACAATGAGCAGTTCTTC | TRBJ2-1 | TRBV12-5 | NA | few
CSATGALYNEQFF | TGCAGCGCGACAGGGGCCCTTTACAATGAGCAGTTCTTC | TRBJ2-1 | TRBV20-1 | TRBD1 | many
CASSYRQGANTGELFF | TGTGCCAGCAGCTACCGACAGGGGGCGAACACCGGGGAGCTGTTTTTT | TRBJ2-2 | TRBV3-1 | TRBD1 | many
CSARGPLRAGPDTGELFF | TGCAGTGCTAGAGGCCCCCTTCGAGCAGGGCCGGACACCGGGGAGCTGTTTTTT | TRBJ2-2 | TRBV20-1 | NA | few
CASHSSGDSYEQYF | TGTGCCAGCCACTCATCCGGGGATTCCTACGAGCAGTACTTC | TRBJ2-7 | TRBV27 | NA | NA
CASSLWTAGSYNEQFF | TGTGCCAGCAGCTTATGGACAGCGGGCTCCTACAATGAGCAGTTCTTC | TRBJ2-1 | TRBV7-8 | NA | many
CASSLQGAANSPLHF | TGCGCCAGCAGCTTGCAGGGGGCCGCGAATTCACCCCTCCACTTT | TRBJ1-6 | TRBV5-1 | TRBD1 | few
CASSPQDRWGYTF | TGTGCCAGCAGTCCACAGGACCGTTGGGGCTACACCTTC | TRBJ1-2 | TRBV28 | NA | many
CASSAAGWGRPQHF | TGTGCCAGCTCAGCCGCTGGATGGGGTCGGCCCCAGCATTTT | TRBJ1-5 | TRBV18 | NA | NA
CASSLRADTEAFF | TGTGCCAGCAGTTTACGCGCAGACACTGAAGCTTTCTTT | TRBJ1-1 | TRBV12-3/TRBV12-4 | NA | many
CASSRRGGAGRDTQYF | TGTGCCAGCAGCCGCCGGGGGGGCGCCGGAAGAGATACGCAGTATTTT | TRBJ2-3 | TRBV9 | TRBD2 | many
CSASSGRDTEAFF | TGCAGTGCTAGCTCAGGGAGGGACACTGAAGCTTTCTTT | TRBJ1-1 | TRBV20-1 | NA | NA
CASSYSGGGVNTQYF | TGTGCCAGCAGTTACTCGGGCGGGGGAGTGAATACGCAGTATTTT | TRBJ2-3 | TRBV6-2/TRBV6-3 | TRBD2 | few
CASSLQGPPQHF | TGTGCCAGCAGTTTACAGGGCCCGCCCCAGCATTTT | TRBJ1-5 | TRBV28 | NA | once
CASSHGAGFYEQYF | TGTGCCAGCAGCCACGGGGCGGGGTTTTACGAGCAGTACTTC | TRBJ2-7 | TRBV7-6 | NA | NA
CASSGSGDTDTQYF | TGTGCCAGCAGCGGTAGCGGGGACACAGATACGCAGTATTTT | TRBJ2-3 | TRBV6-2/TRBV6-3 | TRBD2 | many